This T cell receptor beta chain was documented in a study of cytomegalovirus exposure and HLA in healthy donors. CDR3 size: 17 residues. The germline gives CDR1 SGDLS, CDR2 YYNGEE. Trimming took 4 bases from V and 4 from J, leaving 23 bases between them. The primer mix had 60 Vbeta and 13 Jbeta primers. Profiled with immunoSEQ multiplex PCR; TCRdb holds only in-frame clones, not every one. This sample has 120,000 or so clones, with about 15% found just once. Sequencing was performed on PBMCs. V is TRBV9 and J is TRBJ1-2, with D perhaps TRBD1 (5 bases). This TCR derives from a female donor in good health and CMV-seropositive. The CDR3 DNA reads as TGTGCCAGCAGCCCAAGCGGAGGGGAGCTTATTTCCTATGGCTACACCTTC. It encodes CASSPSGGELISYGYTF.